This T cell receptor (beta chain) comes out of a study of OX40 agonist ivuxolimab in advanced cancers. Overall study findings and caveats: Individuals who were partial responders at 0.1-3.0 mg/kg had clonal expansion that ranked among the lowest. On average, CD8+ T cells had more expanded clones than CD4+. Some nonresponders additionally presented with little normalized T-cell clonal expansion.

Points on this clone: Its antigen remains unidentified.

The CDR3 runs to 15 residues. The V gene's germline CDR1 is MNHEY and CDR2 SVGAGI. V lost 6 bases and J 1 base, leaving 15 bases between the germline ends. Only in-frame clones appear in the TCRdb table, and some are missing; sequencing was by immunoSEQ multiplex PCR. The table lists around 94,000 clones, more than 85% of them singletons. The clonotype was recovered from an adult with an advanced solid tumor such as melanoma, head and neck, liver or kidney cancer. J is TRBJ1-1 and V is TRBV6-5; unclear D gene. Sequencing used CD4+ or CD8+ T cells sorted from blood, obtained in a trial of the OX40 agonist ivuxolimab. The DNA for the CDR3 is TGTGCCAGCAGCCGTGCTTTGGGTTGGAACACTGAAGCTTTCTTT. Encoded protein: CASSRALGWNTEAFF.